The following is a T cell receptor (beta chain) sequence with its context. What it binds is unknown. This specimen belongs to a study of T cell responses to AZD1222 COVID-19 vaccine. Study information: Second doses that came at about 4 or about 12 weeks were put together. Study outcomes and limitations: Reports say nearly half of spike-specific TCRs go after unmutated variant regions. Vaccine-associated CD4 TCRs ranged over spike, dominating at 160-218 and 743-854.

This table comes from immunoSEQ multiplex PCR, and its TCRdb copy is limited to in-frame clones, with some not included. The table shows 150,000 to 200,000 clones, with around 93% occurring only once. The CDR3 loop spans 12 amino acids. V lost 1 base to trimming and J lost 5 bases, with 4 bases between them. This receptor was taken from an adult in good health. The V call is TRBV12-3 or TRBV12-4, the J call TRBJ2-3; D is uncertain. The input for sequencing was peripheral blood, taken on day 0 of AZD1222 vaccination. The CDR3 DNA is TGTGCCAGCAGTTTAGGTGGAGATACGCAGTATTTT. Protein: CASSLGGDTQYF.